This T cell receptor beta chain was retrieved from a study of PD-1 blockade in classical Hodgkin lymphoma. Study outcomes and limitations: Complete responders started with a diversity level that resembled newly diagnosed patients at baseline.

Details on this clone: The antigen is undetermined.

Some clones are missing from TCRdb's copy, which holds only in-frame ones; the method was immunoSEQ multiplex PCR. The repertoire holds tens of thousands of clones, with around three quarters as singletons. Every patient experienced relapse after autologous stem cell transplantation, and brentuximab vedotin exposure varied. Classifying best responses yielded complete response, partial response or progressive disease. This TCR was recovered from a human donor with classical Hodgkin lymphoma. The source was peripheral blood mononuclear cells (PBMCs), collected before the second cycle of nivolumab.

CDR3 bases: TGTGCCAGCAGCTCCCCGGGCTTTGCTTTCTTT. Encoded protein: CASSSPGFAFF. The chain uses TRBV7-8 and TRBJ1-1, with D unclear. The CDR3 spans 11 residues. Germline CDR1 reads SGHVS; CDR2 reads FQNEAQ. The V gene lost 4 bases and the J gene lost 11 bases, with 11 bases spanning the gap.